This is a list of T cell receptor beta chains from one sample in a study of T cells after yellow fever vaccination. Each CDR3 protein gets one entry after TCRdb re-called the 5' RACE reads with MiXCR. Here the sample spans 450,000 to 600,000 distinct CDR3 sequences, about a sixth being singletons. Specimen: PBMCs, collected roughly 5 days after the first yellow fever vaccination. Source of these receptors: a man between 18 and 29 years old who received the YFV17D yellow fever vaccine. Each CDR3 is given with its conserved first and last residue. The D gene is left open where the match is weak. Clone sizes are given selectively: once, few, many, or a class where the clone is expanded.

NA	NA	TRBV4-1	TRBJ2-5	CASSQGPASRRQETQYF	TGCGCCAGCAGCCAAGGTCCCGCGTCGCGGCGGCAAGAGACCCAGTACTTC
few	NA	TRBV4-1	TRBJ1-2	CASSQVWTTADGYTF	TGCGCCAGCAGCCAAGTATGGACGACCGCGGACGGCTACACCTTC
NA	NA	TRBV9	TRBJ1-2	CASSVSEGYTF	TGTGCCAGCAGCGTGTCGGAGGGCTACACCTTC
NA	NA	TRBV10-3	TRBJ1-1	CAISESTGSRNTEAFF	TGTGCCATCAGTGAGTCTACAGGATCCCGAAACACTGAAGCTTTCTTT
NA	TRBD1	TRBV20-1	TRBJ1-4	CSAKTGANEKLFF	TGCAGTGCTAAGACAGGGGCTAATGAAAAACTGTTTTTT
few	NA	TRBV4-1	TRBJ2-4	CASSQVPPAGTVEQYF	TGCGCCAGCAGCCAAGTCCCGCCCGCGGGGACAGTTGAACAGTACTTC
NA	NA	TRBV5-4	TRBJ2-3	CASSLATPGSTDTQYF	TGTGCCAGCAGCTTGGCCACCCCCGGGAGCACAGATACGCAGTATTTT
few	NA	TRBV4-1	TRBJ1-5	CASSHQGRDVGLGNQPQHF	TGCGCCAGCAGCCATCAGGGGCGCGACGTCGGGCTTGGCAATCAGCCCCAGCATTTT
NA	NA	TRBV20-1	TRBJ2-4	CSARGGIAKNIQYF	TGCAGTGCCAGGGGGGGGATAGCCAAAAACATTCAGTACTTC
NA	NA	TRBV19	TRBJ1-5	CARGSRTHQPQHF	TGTGCCAGGGGAAGTCGCACCCATCAGCCCCAGCATTTT
few	TRBD1	TRBV25-1	TRBJ1-3	CASTDKKTGGSGNTIYF	TGTGCCAGCACCGATAAAAAGACAGGGGGATCTGGAAACACCATATATTTT
NA	NA	TRBV6-1	TRBJ2-7	CASKALRDLSYEQYF	TGTGCCAGCAAGGCCCTCCGGGACTTATCCTACGAGCAGTACTTC
few	NA	TRBV7-2	TRBJ2-2	CASSLELGSGELFF	TGTGCCAGCAGCTTAGAATTGGGGTCCGGGGAGCTGTTTTTT
few	TRBD2	TRBV7-9	TRBJ2-7	CASSLILAGGRAQYF	TGTGCCAGCAGCCTCATTCTAGCGGGGGGGCGAGCGCAGTACTTC
few	NA	TRBV10-2	TRBJ2-2	CASTIAGELFF	TGCGCCAGCACGATCGCCGGGGAGCTGTTTTTT
many	NA	TRBV5-1	TRBJ1-1	CASSLAGANTEAFF	TGTGCCAGCAGCTTGGCCGGGGCGAACACTGAAGCTTTCTTT
few	NA	TRBV5-1	TRBJ2-1	CASSLVPGENEQFF	TGCGCCAGCAGCTTGGTCCCGGGGGAGAATGAGCAGTTCTTC
NA	TRBD2	TRBV6-1	TRBJ2-1	CASSLAGGSSSYNEQFF	TGTGCCAGCAGTCTAGCGGGGGGATCCAGCTCCTACAATGAGCAGTTCTTC
NA	NA	TRBV6-5	TRBJ2-7	CASSYTTGGEQYF	TGTGCCAGCAGTTATACAACGGGCGGGGAGCAGTACTTC
NA	NA	TRBV7-9	TRBJ1-1	CASSLVDLAGTEAFF	TGTGCCAGCAGCTTAGTAGATTTGGCGGGCACTGAAGCTTTCTTT
few	NA	TRBV7-2	TRBJ1-1	CASSGRRAENTEAFF	TGTGCCAGCAGCGGGCGGAGGGCTGAGAACACTGAAGCTTTCTTT
few	NA	TRBV4-1	TRBJ1-5	CASSQESYSNQPQHF	TGCGCCAGCAGCCAAGAAAGTTATAGCAATCAGCCCCAGCATTTT
NA	NA	TRBV7-8	TRBJ2-2	CASTQLAVGQYTGELFF	TGTGCCAGCACCCAATTGGCGGTAGGACAGTACACCGGGGAGCTGTTTTTT
many	NA	TRBV4-1	TRBJ2-3	CASNMRGTDTQYF	TGCGCCAGTAACATGAGAGGGACAGATACGCAGTATTTT
NA	TRBD1	TRBV29-1	TRBJ1-3	CSATDRGGNTIYF	TGCAGCGCCACGGACAGGGGTGGAAACACCATATATTTT
NA	NA	TRBV18	TRBJ2-5	CASSPDIYQTQYF	TGTGCCAGCTCACCGGACATTTACCAGACCCAGTACTTC
NA	NA	TRBV19	TRBJ1-2	CASFGGQDGYTF	TGTGCCAGTTTTGGGGGGCAGGATGGCTACACCTTC
few	NA	TRBV28	TRBJ1-1	CASTEVYGWNTEAFF	TGTGCCAGCACAGAGGTTTATGGATGGAACACTGAAGCTTTCTTT
NA	NA	TRBV5-1	TRBJ2-1	CASRDLSSYNEQFF	TGCGCCAGCAGGGATCTGTCCTCCTACAATGAGCAGTTCTTC
few	NA	TRBV12-3/TRBV12-4	TRBJ1-2	CASRVRGGGGYTF	TGTGCCAGCAGAGTACGGGGGGGGGGCGGCTACACCTTC
many	NA	TRBV4-3	TRBJ2-7	CASSQERLREQYF	TGCGCCAGCAGCCAAGAACGATTACGGGAGCAGTACTTC
NA	TRBD1	TRBV9	TRBJ1-3	CASSVTGSGNTIYF	TGTGCCAGCAGCGTGACAGGGTCTGGAAACACCATATATTTT
NA	NA	TRBV29-1	TRBJ2-2	CSAAGANTGELFF	TGCAGCGCTGCAGGGGCGAACACCGGGGAGCTGTTTTTT
NA	NA	TRBV4-3	TRBJ1-2	CASSQAKGDGYTF	TGCGCCAGCAGCCAAGCCAAGGGCGATGGCTACACCTTC
NA	NA	TRBV7-2	TRBJ2-1	CASSLAHTRSYNEQFF	TGTGCCAGCAGCTTAGCGCACACCCGCTCCTACAATGAGCAGTTCTTC
many	TRBD1	TRBV5-4	TRBJ2-1	CASSLATGGSYNEQFF	TGTGCCAGCAGCTTGGCGACAGGGGGGAGTTACAATGAGCAGTTCTTC
NA	NA	TRBV5-1	TRBJ2-1	CASSLSADGGRFF	TGCGCCAGCAGCTTGTCCGCGGACGGGGGTCGGTTCTTC
NA	NA	TRBV7-9	TRBJ2-2	CASSHPENTGELFF	TGTGCCAGCAGCCATCCGGAGAACACCGGGGAGCTGTTTTTT
NA	NA	TRBV12-3/TRBV12-4	TRBJ2-3	CASSPGGQGDTQYF	TGTGCCAGCAGTCCTGGGGGGCAGGGAGATACGCAGTATTTT
NA	NA	TRBV12-3/TRBV12-4	TRBJ2-1	CASSLGRGYNEQFF	TGTGCCAGCAGTTTAGGGCGGGGCTACAATGAGCAGTTCTTC
few	NA	TRBV6-2/TRBV6-3	TRBJ2-2	CASSYSSDYTGELFF	TGTGCCAGCAGTTACTCGTCAGATTACACCGGGGAGCTGTTTTTT
NA	NA	TRBV4-1	TRBJ2-2	CASSQAGQRNTGELFF	TGCGCCAGCAGCCAAGCCGGGCAGAGGAACACCGGGGAGCTGTTTTTT
few	NA	TRBV27	TRBJ2-3	CASSLVYSTDTQYF	TGTGCCAGCAGTTTAGTGTATAGCACAGATACGCAGTATTTT
NA	TRBD1	TRBV7-9	TRBJ2-1	CASSQGAVSYNEQFF	TGTGCCAGCAGCCAGGGGGCAGTCTCCTACAATGAGCAGTTCTTC
few	NA	TRBV7-2	TRBJ2-3	CASSPTTKYSGTQYF	TGTGCCAGCAGCCCCACGACCAAATATAGCGGAACGCAGTATTTT
NA	NA	TRBV5-5	TRBJ1-2	CASSLGQFVQVGGYTF	TGTGCCAGCAGCTTGGGCCAGTTTGTTCAGGTCGGTGGCTACACCTTC
NA	NA	TRBV7-2	TRBJ1-1	CASTPLLWAFF	TGTGCCAGCACCCCTTTGCTGTGGGCTTTCTTT
NA	NA	TRBV12-3/TRBV12-4	TRBJ1-4	CASRVNAGEKLFF	TGTGCCAGTCGTGTAAATGCGGGGGAAAAACTGTTTTTT
NA	NA	TRBV5-1	TRBJ1-4	CASSPGDPTNEKLFF	TGCGCCAGCAGCCCGGGGGATCCAACTAATGAAAAACTGTTTTTT
few	NA	TRBV14	TRBJ2-7	CASSAGFAEQYF	TGTGCCAGCAGCGCAGGGTTCGCCGAGCAGTACTTC
NA	TRBD1	TRBV12-3/TRBV12-4	TRBJ2-7	CASSPRQGAVSYEQYF	TGTGCCAGCAGTCCAAGACAGGGGGCCGTCTCCTACGAGCAGTACTTC
NA	NA	TRBV6-5	TRBJ1-2	CASREDYGYTF	TGTGCCAGCAGGGAAGACTATGGCTACACCTTC
NA	NA	TRBV12-3/TRBV12-4	TRBJ2-5	CASSSRGGIAQYF	TGTGCCAGCAGTTCCCGGGGAGGTATAGCCCAGTACTTC
few	NA	TRBV7-2	TRBJ2-3	CASSLGWDTQYF	TGTGCCAGCAGCTTAGGTTGGGATACGCAGTATTTT
NA	NA	TRBV11-2	TRBJ1-2	CASSSYPGFGYTF	TGTGCCAGCAGCTCGTACCCCGGCTTTGGCTACACCTTC